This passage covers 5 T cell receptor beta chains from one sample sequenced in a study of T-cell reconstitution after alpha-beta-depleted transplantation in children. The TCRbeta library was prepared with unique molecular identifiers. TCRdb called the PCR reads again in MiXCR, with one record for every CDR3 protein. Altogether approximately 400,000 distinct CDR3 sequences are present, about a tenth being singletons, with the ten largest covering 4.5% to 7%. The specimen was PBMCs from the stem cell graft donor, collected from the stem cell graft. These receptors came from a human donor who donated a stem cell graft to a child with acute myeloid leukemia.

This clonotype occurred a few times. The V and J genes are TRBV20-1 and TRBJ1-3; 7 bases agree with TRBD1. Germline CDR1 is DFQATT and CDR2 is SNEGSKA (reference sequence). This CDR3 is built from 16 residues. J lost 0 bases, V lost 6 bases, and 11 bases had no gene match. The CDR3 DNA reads TGCAGTGCCCCGAAAGCCGGGACAGCCTCTGGAAACACCATATATTTT. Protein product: CSAPKAGTASGNTIYF.

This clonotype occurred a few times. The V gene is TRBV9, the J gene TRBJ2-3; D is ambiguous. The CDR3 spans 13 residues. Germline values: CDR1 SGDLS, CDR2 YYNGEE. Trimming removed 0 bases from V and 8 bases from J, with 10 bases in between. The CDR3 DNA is TGTGCCAGCAGCGTAGAATCTGCAAGTACGCAGTATTTT. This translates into CASSVESASTQYF.

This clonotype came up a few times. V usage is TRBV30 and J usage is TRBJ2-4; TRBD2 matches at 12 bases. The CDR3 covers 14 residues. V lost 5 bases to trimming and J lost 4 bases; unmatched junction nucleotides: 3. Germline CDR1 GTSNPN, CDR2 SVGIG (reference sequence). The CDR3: CAWGGLAGKNIQYF. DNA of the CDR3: TGTGCCTGGGGTGGACTAGCGGGGAAAAACATTCAGTACTTC.

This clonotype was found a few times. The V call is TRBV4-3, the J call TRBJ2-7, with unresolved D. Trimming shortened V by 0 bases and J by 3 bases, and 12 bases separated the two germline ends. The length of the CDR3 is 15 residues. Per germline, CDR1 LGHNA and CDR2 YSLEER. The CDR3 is CASSQEGTDHYEQYF. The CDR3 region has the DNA TGCGCCAGCAGCCAAGAGGGTACAGACCACTACGAGCAGTACTTC.

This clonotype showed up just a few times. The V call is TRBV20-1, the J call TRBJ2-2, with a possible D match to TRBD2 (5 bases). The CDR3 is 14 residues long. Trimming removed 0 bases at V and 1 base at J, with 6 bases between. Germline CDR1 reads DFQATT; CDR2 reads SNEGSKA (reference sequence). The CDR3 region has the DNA TGCAGTGCTAGAGAGGGAGTGAACACCGGGGAGCTGTTTTTT. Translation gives CSAREGVNTGELFF.